These 20 T cell receptor beta chains share one sample of origin, sequenced in a study of blood T cell repertoires in COVID-19. Libraries were prepared by immunoSEQ multiplex PCR; TCRdb keeps only in-frame clonotypes and omits some of them. This sample yields about 150,000 clones, of which 87% are seen a single time; roughly 3.9% belongs to the top ten. The sample was PBMCs or T cells enriched from blood (not recorded which). These receptors were taken from a woman aged 40 to 50 who had been exposed to COVID-19.

The chain links TRBV19 to TRBJ1-5, with unresolved D. This CDR3 spans 15 amino acids. The V end lost 4 bases, the J end lost 6 bases, and 16 bases lay between the germline ends. Germline CDR1 LNHDA, CDR2 SQIVND (reference sequence). CDR3 in DNA: TGTGCCAGTAGTAGAAAACCGCAACAGAGTCAGCCCCAGCATTTT. Amino acids: CASSRKPQQSQPQHF.

This clone was picked up one time. The chain carries TRBV5-6 and TRBJ1-5; D call uncertain. CDR1 SGHDT and CDR2 YYEEEE come from the germline V gene. V was shortened by 2 bases and J by 0 bases, with 9 bases between the two germline ends. The CDR3 length is 15 residues. The CDR3: CASSFYRSSNQPQHF. The CDR3 DNA sequence: TGTGCCAGCAGCTTTTACAGAAGTAGCAATCAGCCCCAGCATTTT.

This chain uses TRBV5-1 with TRBJ1-6; a possible D gene is TRBD1 (6 bases). The germline V gene encodes CDR1 SGHRS and CDR2 YFSETQ. The CDR3 sequence is 16 residues long. Between the trimmed V and J ends, which lost 1 base and 5 bases, there was a span of 13 bases. In DNA form, the CDR3 reads TGCGCCAGCAGCTTGAACCCGGGACAACATAATTCACCCCTCCACTTT. Protein sequence: CASSLNPGQHNSPLHF.

The genes are TRBV11-2 and TRBJ2-2; D unresolved. V was shortened by 5 bases and J by 7 bases, with 5 bases between the two germline ends. Per germline, CDR1 SGHAT and CDR2 FQNNGV. The CDR3 extends over 11 amino acids. CDR3 loop: CASSPYGELFF. The CDR3 DNA reads TGTGCCAGCAGCCCTTACGGGGAGCTGTTTTTT.

V is TRBV18 and J is TRBJ2-7, with D maybe TRBD1 (6 bases). Trimming left V 4 bases short and J 6 bases short, with 13 bases between. Germline values: CDR1 KGHSH, CDR2 LQKENI. CDR3 size: 13 residues. The CDR3 sequence is CASSQGQTSEQYF. The CDR3 DNA reads TGTGCCAGCTCACAGGGACAAACTTCCGAGCAGTACTTC.

This rearrangement joins TRBV9 to TRBJ1-1, with D maybe TRBD1 (6 bases). V was clipped by 4 bases and J by 3 bases, with 10 bases between them. CDR1 and CDR2 (germline): SGDLS, YYNGEE. There are 13 residues in the CDR3. CDR3 nucleotides: TGTGCCAGCAGCCCGGGACATTACACTGAAGCTTTCTTT. Translated: CASSPGHYTEAFF.

V and J are TRBV11-3 and TRBJ2-2; no clear D gene. V was shortened by 4 bases and J by 4 bases, with 7 bases between the two germline ends. Germline values: CDR1 SGHNT, CDR2 YENEEA. CDR3 size: 13 residues. The chain's CDR3 is CASSSRSTGELFF. The CDR3 DNA is TGTGCCAGCAGCTCCCGTAGCACCGGGGAGCTGTTTTTT.

This chain uses TRBV15 with TRBJ1-1; no clear D gene. In germline, CDR1 is LNHNV, CDR2 YYDKDF (reference sequence). This CDR3 spans 14 amino acids. V lost 1 base and J 2 bases, leaving 8 bases between the germline ends. This CDR3 reads CATSRVQVNTEAFF. DNA of the CDR3: TGTGCCACCAGCAGAGTTCAGGTTAACACTGAAGCTTTCTTT.

This sequence joins TRBV11-3 and TRBJ2-7, with TRBD2 matching 7 bases. Looked up from germline, CDR1 is SGHNT and CDR2 is YENEEA. The length of the CDR3 is 13 residues. V dropped 5 bases and J dropped 5; count of bases not matched to a gene: 6. In nucleotides, the CDR3 is TGTGCCAGCAGCCGCGGGAGTCTGAACGAGCAGTACTTC. It codes for CASSRGSLNEQYF.

The sample holds a few counts of this clone. V gene TRBV6-5 combines with J gene TRBJ1-5, with a possible D match to TRBD1 (6 bases). V lost 10 bases, J lost 5 bases, and 18 bases lay in between. This CDR3 spans 14 amino acids. From germline, CDR1 is MNHEY and CDR2 SVGAGI. The CDR3 bases are TGTGCCACCATGACAGGCGGGAGCGATCAGCCCCAGCATTTT. This codes for CATMTGGSDQPQHF.

Regarding this clone: Other DNA variants within this sample encode the same CDR3. This rearrangement joins TRBV27 to TRBJ2-3; D possibly corresponds to TRBD2 (7 bases). The CDR3 totals 13 residues. The V gene lost 3 bases and the J gene lost 6 bases, with 10 bases spanning the gap. CDR1 and CDR2 (germline): MNHEY, SMNVEV (reference sequence). The CDR3 DNA is TGTGCCAGCAGTTTTAGGGGGGGGGATACGCAGTATTTT. It specifies CASSFRGGDTQYF.

CDR3 region: CASSQEGPGTYRETQYF. CDR3 DNA sequence: TGTGCCAGCAGCCAAGAAGGGCCGGGGACTTATAGGGAGACCCAGTACTTC. The rearrangement links TRBV3-1 (or the pseudogene TRBV3-2) to TRBJ2-5; maybe TRBD2 (6 bases). This CDR3 comprises 17 residues. Germline V lookup: CDR1 LGHDT, CDR2 YNNKEL (reference sequence). Between the trimmed V and J ends, which lost 0 bases and 5 bases, there was a span of 19 bases.

This chain uses TRBV3-1 (or the pseudogene TRBV3-2) with TRBJ2-1; D is possibly TRBD2 (5 bases). Germline CDR1 LGHDT, CDR2 YNNKEL (reference sequence). This CDR3 has 15 amino acids. V was clipped by 2 bases and J by 7 bases, with 15 bases between them. The CDR3 DNA reads TGTGCCAGCAGCCAAAACGGGGTCTTGGGGAATGAGCAGTTCTTC. Translation gives CASSQNGVLGNEQFF.

The chain joins TRBV4-1 to TRBJ2-2; 7 nucleotides line up with TRBD2. The CDR3 has 16 amino acids. V lost 0 bases and J lost 7; bases outside the gene matches: 8. Per the germline V gene, CDR1 is MGHRA and CDR2 is YSYEKL. Here the CDR3 reads CASSQEFRERGGELFF. The CDR3 DNA reads TGCGCCAGCAGCCAAGAGTTCCGGGAGCGGGGCGGGGAGCTGTTTTTT.

This clone has more than one count but fewer than ten. The V call is TRBV21-1, the J call TRBJ2-1; the listed D gene, TRBD2, was not tested against the DNA. TRBV21-1 is annotated as a pseudogene. This CDR3 contains 15 residues. This chain's CDR3 is CASSKNLRESGEQFF. CDR3 coding DNA: TGTGCCAGCAGCAAAAATCTCCGGGAGAGCGGTGAGCAGTTCTTC.

The gene calls are TRBV7-8 and TRBJ1-2; 9 positions agree with TRBD1. Trimming removed 2 bases from V and 3 bases from J; junction bases left unmatched: 10. The CDR3 consists of 17 residues. Germline CDR1 reads SGHVS; CDR2 reads FQNEAQ. CDR3 protein: CASSLTINRGRDYGYTF. The CDR3 DNA is TGTGCCAGCAGCTTAACGATCAACAGGGGGCGCGACTATGGCTACACCTTC.

The rearrangement links TRBV7-9 to TRBJ1-5, with 8 nucleotides matching TRBD1. Germline CDR1 and CDR2: SEHNR and FQNEAQ (reference sequence). This CDR3 comprises 17 residues. Unmatched junction bases numbered 8, after V lost 1 base and J lost 3 bases. DNA for the CDR3: TGTGCCAGCAGCTTAGAAGTGGGACAGGAGTACAATCAGCCCCAGCATTTT. Translation gives CASSLEVGQEYNQPQHF.

The V call is TRBV21-1, the J call TRBJ1-5; TRBD1 is the table's D call and was not checked against the DNA. TRBV21-1 is deemed a pseudogene. The CDR3 loop spans 16 amino acids. CDR3 loop: CASSKSRTECNQPQHF. The CDR3 nucleotides read TGTGCCAGCAGCAAAAGTCGGACAGAATGTAATCAGCCCCAGCATTTT.

The chain is built from TRBV7-9 and TRBJ2-7; no reliable D call. CDR3 size: 12 residues. V was clipped by 1 base and J by 3 bases, with 4 bases between them. Germline CDR1 is SEHNR and CDR2 is FQNEAQ (reference sequence). The CDR3 here is CASSLVVYEQYF. In nucleotides, the CDR3 is TGTGCCAGCAGCTTAGTAGTCTACGAGCAGTACTTC.

The V and J genes are TRBV6-5 and TRBJ1-3; 8 positions match TRBD1. V shed 11 bases and J 2 bases; nucleotides not matched to a gene: 8. The CDR3 runs 14 residues. Germline CDR1 and CDR2: MNHEY and SVGAGI. CDR3 sequence reads: CAGRQGTAGNTIYF. DNA of the CDR3: TGTGCCGGTAGACAGGGGACTGCTGGAAACACCATATATTTT.